Below are 26 T cell receptor beta chains sequenced from a single sample in a study of human versus mouse CDR3 diversity and MHC coevolution. TCRdb keeps only in-frame clones here, not all; method: immunoSEQ multiplex PCR. The sample consists of around 74,000 clones, around 90% of them appearing once. The specimen sequenced was naive CD4+ T cells from blood. Subset meaning: CD45RO-negative CD62L-positive naive CD4 T cells. All receptors come from a person aged 30-69 years in good health.

The rearrangement joins TRBV7-2 to TRBJ2-3; 8 bases fit TRBD2. V shed 5 bases and J 1 base; nucleotides not matched to a gene: 8. This CDR3 spans 16 amino acids. Germline CDR1 and CDR2: SGHTA and FQGNSA. The CDR3 sequence: CASSLQLAVGTDTQYF. The CDR3 DNA reads as TGTGCCAGCAGCCTCCAACTAGCGGTGGGCACAGATACGCAGTATTTT.

The J gene is TRBJ1-3, the V gene TRBV6-6, with unresolved D. There are 15 residues in the CDR3. CDR1 is MNHNY and CDR2 is SVGAGI in the germline V gene (reference sequence). V was pared by 3 bases and J by 1 base, with 10 bases between. The CDR3, as DNA: TGTGCCAGCAGTTATGTGGCAGGTTCTGGAAACACCATATATTTT. Encoded protein: CASSYVAGSGNTIYF.

The chain couples TRBV20-1 to TRBJ1-2; D remains ambiguous. This CDR3 is built from 11 residues. V was trimmed by 4 bases and J by 9 bases, leaving 12 bases between them. Germline V lookup: CDR1 DFQATT, CDR2 SNEGSKA (reference sequence). This CDR3 reads CSATPLASYTF. DNA of the CDR3: TGCAGTGCTACCCCCCTGGCAAGCTACACCTTC.

The J gene is TRBJ2-1, the V gene TRBV4-1; 11 bases align to TRBD2. The CDR3 is 16 amino acids. Trimming cost V 3 bases and J 6 bases; bases outside gene matches: 7. Germline CDR1 MGHRA, CDR2 YSYEKL. CDR3 loop: CASSHLAGGGINEQFF. CDR3 DNA: TGCGCCAGCAGCCACCTAGCGGGGGGAGGGATCAATGAGCAGTTCTTC.

The chain employs TRBV15 and TRBJ1-1; D ambiguous. CDR3 length equals 15 residues. CDR1 and CDR2 (germline): LNHNV, YYDKDF (reference sequence). Trimming stripped 2 bases from V and 0 bases from J, with 10 bases between. CDR3 amino acids: CATSRLSGVNTEAFF. As DNA, the CDR3 is TGTGCCACCAGCAGATTAAGCGGGGTGAACACTGAAGCTTTCTTT.

The chain combines TRBV6-1 with TRBJ2-3, with 11 bases matching TRBD2. V lost 7 bases, J lost 5 bases, and 5 bases stayed unmatched. The germline V gene has CDR1 MNHNS and CDR2 SASEGT. This CDR3 region has 14 residues. The DNA of the CDR3 is TGTGCCAGCACCTTGACTAGCGGGAAAGATACGCAGTATTTT. Amino acids: CASTLTSGKDTQYF.

V is TRBV14 and J is TRBJ1-2; TRBD1 matches 9 bases. V lost 4 bases and J lost 7; bases outside the gene matches: 4. This CDR3 is 13 amino acids long. The germline CDR1 and CDR2 sequences are SGHDN and FVKESK. In nucleotides, the CDR3 is TGTGCCAGCAGCCCCAGACAGGGGGGTGGCTACACCTTC. It is translated as CASSPRQGGGYTF.

This sequence joins TRBV18 and TRBJ2-7; 8 positions match TRBD1. The CDR3 has 17 residues. CDR1 KGHSH and CDR2 LQKENI come from the germline V gene. The junction had 15 bases not matched to a gene; V was cut back by 5 bases and J by 3 bases. Written as DNA, the CDR3 is TGTGCCAGCTCATCTAGAGCTCCGGGACAGGTGGTCTACGAGCAGTACTTC. Protein sequence: CASSSRAPGQVVYEQYF. Full variable domain (remainder filled in from reference TRBV18 and TRBJ2-7): NAGVMQNPRHLVRRRGQEARLRCSPMKGHSHVYWYRQLPEEGLKFMVYLQKENIIDESGMPKERFSAEFPKEGPSILRIQQVVRGDSAAYFCASSSRAPGQVVYEQYFGPGTRLTVT.

This clone has a handful of counts. The J gene is TRBJ1-1, the V gene TRBV10-3, with 7 nucleotides matching TRBD1. V dropped 11 bases and J dropped 2; count of bases not matched to a gene: 5. The CDR3 totals 12 residues. Germline CDR1 reads ENHRY; CDR2 reads SYGVKD. This CDR3 reads CASGTANTEAFF. CDR3 nucleotides: TGTGCCTCGGGGACAGCCAACACTGAAGCTTTCTTT.

The J gene is TRBJ2-7, the V gene TRBV21-1; the D segment call TRBD2 is taken from the table without a DNA check. TRBV21-1 is noted as a pseudogene. The CDR3 contains 15 residues. The CDR3 is CASSKQASGDYEQYF. CDR3 bases: TGTGCCAGCAGCAAACAGGCTAGCGGGGACTACGAGCAGTACTTC.

This clone showed up just a few times. The chain has TRBV19 and TRBJ1-3; D is possibly TRBD1 (5 bases). The V end was cut by 7 bases, the J end by 0 bases, with 10 bases between. In germline, CDR1 is LNHDA, CDR2 SQIVND (reference sequence). The CDR3 totals 14 residues. CDR3 DNA: TGTGCCAGTACCGGAGGGGCCTCTGGAAACACCATATATTTT. Residues: CASTGGASGNTIYF.

This chain links TRBV5-6 with TRBJ1-6; 8 nucleotides agree with TRBD1. The V segment lost 4 bases and the J segment 2 bases; nucleotides outside the gene matches: 5. The CDR3 loop spans 16 amino acids. Germline CDR1 and CDR2: SGHDT and YYEEEE. Here the CDR3 reads CASSQDRGAYNSPLHF. The CDR3 nucleotides read TGTGCCAGCAGCCAAGACAGGGGAGCCTATAATTCACCCCTCCACTTT.

J is TRBJ2-3 and V is TRBV5-1, with D possibly being TRBD1 (5 bases). Per the germline V gene, CDR1 is SGHRS and CDR2 is YFSETQ. The V and J ends lost 0 bases and 0 bases respectively, with 5 bases between them. The CDR3 has 14 amino acids. Here the CDR3 DNA reads TGCGCCAGCAGCTTGGCAGGGAGCACAGATACGCAGTATTTT. Its protein is CASSLAGSTDTQYF.

This clone has a single count. The chain has TRBV9 and TRBJ2-1, with D possibly matching TRBD2 (5 bases). The germline gives CDR1 SGDLS, CDR2 YYNGEE. V lost 1 base and J lost 10, with 12 bases in between. The CDR3 has 13 residues. In DNA, the CDR3 is TGTGCCAGCAGCGTAAAGGCGACGGGGGAGCAGTTCTTC. Protein sequence: CASSVKATGEQFF. The whole variable domain, remainder taken from reference TRBV9 and TRBJ2-1, is DSGVTQTPKHLITATGQRVTLRCSPRSGDLSVYWYQQSLDQGLQFLIQYYNGEERAKGNILERFSAQQFPDLHSELNLSSLELGDSALYFCASSVKATGEQFFGPGTRLTVL.

The DNA for the CDR3 is TGTGCCATCAGTGAGTCTCCGGGGGACTACCTCCCAGATACGCAGTATTTT. Translated, it gives CAISESPGDYLPDTQYF. This sequence joins TRBV10-3 and TRBJ2-3; 7 bases line up with TRBD2. CDR3 size: 17 residues. Trimming at V came to 0 bases and at J to 4 bases, leaving 10 bases not matched to a gene. CDR1 is ENHRY and CDR2 is SYGVKD in the germline V gene.

The V gene is TRBV18, the J gene TRBJ2-7; 11 positions match TRBD2. Germline assignment: CDR1 KGHSH and CDR2 LQKENI. This CDR3 contains 18 residues. The junction had 14 bases not matched to a gene; V was cut back by 4 bases and J by 3 bases. This CDR3 is CASSRTGTSGMGYYEQYF. The CDR3 coding sequence is TGTGCCAGCTCACGGACCGGGACTAGCGGAATGGGGTACTACGAGCAGTACTTC.

The V and J genes are TRBV25-1 and TRBJ1-2; TRBD1 agrees at 7 bases. The V gene end was trimmed by 6 bases and the J gene end by 4 bases; junction bases not matched to a gene: 14. The CDR3 is 16 amino acids. Germline V gene sequence: CDR1 MGHDK, CDR2 SYGVNS. CDR3 DNA: TGTGCCAGCAGGGGGACAGTAGGACCTGTAGCCTATGGCTACACCTTC. As protein: CASRGTVGPVAYGYTF.

This chain joins TRBV5-6 and TRBJ2-5; the match to TRBD1 covers 8 bases. The J call may be mistaken, given a closer DNA end match to TRBJ2-7. CDR1 is SGHDT and CDR2 is YYEEEE in the germline V gene. The CDR3 sequence is 15 residues long. As DNA, the CDR3 is TGTGCCAGCCAAAGAACAGGGGGTTCGTCCTACGAGCAGTACTTC. Translation gives CASQRTGGSSYEQYF.

J is TRBJ1-4 and V is TRBV28; 10 nucleotides line up with TRBD1. Looked up from germline, CDR1 is MDHEN and CDR2 is SYDVKM. This CDR3 has 15 amino acids. The trim removed 3 bases at V and 5 bases at J, leaving 3 bases unmatched. For the CDR3, the DNA is TGTGCCAGCAGTTTCTGGGGACAGGGGAATGAAAAACTGTTTTTT. Translation: CASSFWGQGNEKLFF. The entire variable domain, with the rest obtained from reference TRBV28 and TRBJ1-4, is as follows: DVKVTQSSRYLVKRTGEKVFLECVQDMDHENMFWYRQDPGLGLRLIYFSYDVKMKEKGDIPEGYSVSREKKERFSLILESASTNQTSMYLCASSFWGQGNEKLFFGSGTQLSVL.

The chain has TRBV7-9 and TRBJ2-1, with TRBD2 matching over 9 bases. Trimming cost V 5 bases and J 4 bases; bases outside gene matches: 3. This CDR3 spans 14 amino acids. CDR1 is SEHNR, CDR2 FQNEAQ, per germline (reference sequence). The CDR3 region has the DNA TGTGCCAGCAGCCCGGGACTAGCATACAATGAGCAGTTCTTC. Its translation: CASSPGLAYNEQFF.

V gene TRBV6-5 combines with J gene TRBJ1-6; 8 bases map to TRBD1. V lost 3 bases to trimming and J lost 13 bases; unmatched junction nucleotides: 11. Germline V gene data show CDR1 as MNHEY and CDR2 as SVGAGI. CDR3 size: 15 residues. CDR3 nucleotide sequence: TGTGCCAGCAGTTATAGTGCAGGGGGCCGTTCGCCCCTCCACTTT. Its protein is CASSYSAGGRSPLHF.

The genes are TRBV25-1 and TRBJ2-1; 10 positions match TRBD2. Germline V gene sequence: CDR1 MGHDK, CDR2 SYGVNS. V gave up 4 bases and J gave up 0 bases; unmatched junction bases: 3. This CDR3 contains 16 residues. CDR3: CASSGPSGSSYNEQFF. The CDR3 nucleotides read TGTGCCAGCAGTGGACCTAGCGGGAGCTCCTACAATGAGCAGTTCTTC.

The CDR3 DNA follows: TGCGCCAGCAGTACTGGACAGGGTAGGAATGAGCAGTTCTTC. Encoded protein: CASSTGQGRNEQFF. The chain couples TRBV10-2 to TRBJ2-1, with 8 bases matching TRBD1. The ends lost 5 bases at V and 7 bases at J; junction bases unmatched: 7. CDR1 and CDR2 (germline): WSHSY, SAAADI. The CDR3 spans 14 residues.

The J gene is TRBJ2-3, the V gene TRBV28, with D unclear. CDR3 size: 13 residues. Looked up from germline, CDR1 is MDHEN and CDR2 is SYDVKM. The V end was cut by 5 bases, the J end by 4 bases, with 10 bases between. The CDR3 DNA follows: TGTGCCAGCAGTCCCTGGCCATCAGATACGCAGTATTTT. The encoded protein is CASSPWPSDTQYF.

J is TRBJ2-5 and V is TRBV30; possibly TRBD2 for D (6 bases). Trimming took off 0 bases at V and 5 bases at J, with 13 bases between the two ends. Looked up from germline, CDR1 is GTSNPN and CDR2 is SVGIG (reference sequence). The CDR3 is 14 residues long. CDR3 sequence reads: CAWSVGGGEETQYF. The DNA of the CDR3 is TGTGCCTGGAGTGTCGGAGGCGGGGAGGAGACCCAGTACTTC.

The CDR3 region is CASSFGPTGPDTQYF. CDR3 coding DNA: TGTGCCAGCAGCTTTGGCCCGACAGGGCCGGATACGCAGTATTTT. V usage is TRBV9 and J usage is TRBJ2-3, with 7 bases fitting TRBD1. CDR1 and CDR2 (germline): SGDLS, YYNGEE. This CDR3 comprises 15 residues. V trimming: 4 bases; J trimming: 6 bases; junction bases outside the gene matches: 11.